The present TCR beta chain was sequenced within a study of response to subunit inactivated influenza vaccine. TCRdb reprocessed the RT-PCR reads with MiXCR, giving one entry per CDR3 protein. This sample has hundreds of thousands of distinct CDR3 sequences, with around a sixth found just once. Study-level findings and limits: There was a suggestion from the authors that each seasonal influenza vaccination recruits few new T cells.

The CDR3 consists of 14 residues. Germline V gene sequence: CDR1 SGHTA, CDR2 FQGNSA. V dropped 0 bases and J dropped 6; count of bases not matched to a gene: 1. Details on this clonotype: Its antigen is undetermined.

The rearrangement links TRBV7-2 to TRBJ2-4; 8 bases match TRBD2. This TCR derives from a man aged 50 or older who received an inactivated influenza vaccine. Sequenced here: PBMCs from blood, sampled roughly 5 days after vaccination. CDR3 protein: CASSLAGLANIQYF. The CDR3 DNA is TGTGCCAGCAGCTTAGCAGGACTAGCAAACATTCAGTACTTC.